A single sample gave rise to the 23 T cell receptor beta chains below, sequenced in a study of monozygotic twins with cystic fibrosis. Here immunoSEQ multiplex PCR was the method, and the copy in TCRdb shows in-frame clones only, minus some. Here the sample spans around 27,000 clones, roughly nine tenths being singletons. Sequencing input: blood. These receptors all come from a girl aged 2 to 9 with cystic fibrosis.

This chain uses TRBV7-9 with TRBJ1-2, with unresolved D. The length of the CDR3 is 13 residues. In germline, CDR1 is SEHNR, CDR2 FQNEAQ (reference sequence). The V and J ends lost 1 base and 6 bases respectively, with 9 bases between them. The CDR3 nucleotides read TGTGCCAGCAGCTTAGTATCACTTGATGGCTACACCTTC. Translating gives CASSLVSLDGYTF.

V gene TRBV29-1 combines with J gene TRBJ2-7, with D perhaps TRBD2 (6 bases). This CDR3 contains 11 residues. Germline CDR1 reads SQVTM; CDR2 reads ANQGSEA. V was clipped by 6 bases and J by 0 bases, with 6 bases between them. CDR3 sequence (DNA): TGCAGCGTGGGGGGCTCCTACGAGCAGTACTTC. Amino acid sequence: CSVGGSYEQYF.

The rearrangement joins TRBV6-1 to TRBJ2-7; TRBD1 aligns across 8 bases. The junction had 11 bases not matched to a gene; V was cut back by 7 bases and J by 3 bases. Germline CDR1 and CDR2: MNHNS and SASEGT. The CDR3 runs 15 residues. CDR3 sequence reads: CASKSGGTGLYEQYF. The CDR3 DNA sequence: TGTGCCAGCAAGAGTGGTGGGACAGGTCTCTACGAGCAGTACTTC.

The chain uses TRBV15 and TRBJ2-7; tentatively, D is TRBD2 (7 bases). The germline CDR1 and CDR2 sequences are LNHNV and YYDKDF (reference sequence). Trimming removed 1 base from V and 3 bases from J, with 19 bases in between. This CDR3 has 17 amino acids. The CDR3 nucleotides read TGTGCCACCAGCAGAGTACGGGGGGCGATTTGGGACTACGAGCAGTACTTC. Its translation: CATSRVRGAIWDYEQYF.

The V and J genes are TRBV2 and TRBJ2-7; 8 bases align to TRBD1. V was clipped by 10 bases and J by 1 base; unmatched bases: 3. CDR3 length: 12 amino acids. Germline CDR1 is SNHLY and CDR2 is FYNNEI. CDR3 amino acids: CANGQGSYEQYF. The CDR3 DNA is TGTGCCAACGGACAGGGTTCCTACGAGCAGTACTTC.

This chain connects TRBV18 to TRBJ1-5, with D perhaps matching TRBD1 (5 bases). Germline values: CDR1 KGHSH, CDR2 LQKENI. The CDR3 spans 18 residues. V gave up 3 bases and J gave up 9 bases, with 27 bases separating them. The DNA of the CDR3 is TGTGCCAGCTCACCGGGGGGGAGAGGGCTCTCCCCACAATGGCCCCAGCATTTT. Translation gives CASSPGGRGLSPQWPQHF.

The gene calls are TRBV11-2 and TRBJ2-7; D is perhaps TRBD2 (5 bases). The length of the CDR3 is 14 residues. Trimming removed 3 bases at V and 2 bases at J, with 11 bases between. CDR1 SGHAT and CDR2 FQNNGV come from the germline V gene. CDR3 DNA sequence: TGTGCCAGCAGCTTGGGTAGCGTTGCCTACGAGCAGTACTTC. It translates to CASSLGSVAYEQYF.

The rearrangement joins TRBV21-1 to TRBJ2-7; the table assigns TRBD2, which was not confirmed against the DNA. TRBV21-1 is a recognized pseudogene. The CDR3 length is 15 residues. The CDR3 sequence: CASSKRTSGGYEQYF. The CDR3 region has the DNA TGTGCCAGCAGCAAACGGACTAGCGGGGGCTACGAGCAGTACTTC.

The rearrangement uses TRBV25-1 and TRBJ2-1; perhaps TRBD2 as D (6 bases). The ends were cut back, 3 bases at V and 4 bases at J, with 13 bases in the middle. CDR1 and CDR2 from the germline V gene are MGHDK and SYGVNS. The CDR3 is 15 residues long. The CDR3 protein is CASSDSRLVYNEQFF. Here the CDR3 DNA reads TGTGCCAGCAGTGATTCGCGACTAGTTTACAATGAGCAGTTCTTC. Combining the CDR3 with reference TRBV25-1 and TRBJ2-1 gives the whole variable domain EADIYQTPRYLVIGTGKKITLECSQTMGHDKMYWYQQDPGMELHLIHYSYGVNSTEKGDLSSESTVSRIRTEHFPLTLESARPSHTSQYLCASSDSRLVYNEQFFGPGTRLTVL.

The chain combines TRBV30 with TRBJ2-7; tentatively, D is TRBD2 (6 bases). The CDR3 covers 14 residues. The V end was cut by 2 bases, the J end by 3 bases, with 14 bases between. CDR1 and CDR2 (germline): GTSNPN, SVGIG (reference sequence). The CDR3 DNA reads as TGTGCCTGGAGTTACGGGTTGGGGGGCTACGAGCAGTACTTC. Its protein product is CAWSYGLGGYEQYF.

The chain recombines TRBV5-6 with TRBJ2-3, with D perhaps assigned TRBD1 or TRBD2 (5 bases each). The CDR3 covers 13 residues. Trimming pared 1 base from V and 4 bases from J, leaving 7 bases between. The germline V gene encodes CDR1 SGHDT and CDR2 YYEEEE. The CDR3 spells CASSLLGADTQYF. CDR3 nucleotides: TGTGCCAGCAGCTTGTTGGGGGCAGATACGCAGTATTTT.

In this sample, this clone turned up once. This chain links TRBV27 with TRBJ1-5; a possible D gene is TRBD1 (5 bases). Trimming shortened V by 2 bases and J by 7 bases, and 15 bases separated the two germline ends. Germline-derived CDR1 and CDR2 are MNHEY and SMNVEV (reference sequence). The CDR3 is 15 residues long. The CDR3 nucleotides read TGTGCCAGCAGTTTAGGGGGGAAGGGAAACCAGCCCCAGCATTTT. The encoded protein is CASSLGGKGNQPQHF.

CDR3 nucleotides: TGTGCCAGTGACAGGGGGGTGAGGACAGATACGCAGTATTTT. It translates to CASDRGVRTDTQYF. This chain connects TRBV6-1 to TRBJ2-3; TRBD1 matches at 9 bases. After removal of 9 bases from V and 3 bases from J, the junction contained 7 bases not matched to a gene. The germline CDR1 and CDR2 sequences are MNHNS and SASEGT. The CDR3 loop spans 14 amino acids.

This clone was observed a single time. V and J are TRBV7-9 and TRBJ2-7; D unresolved. The V end was cut by 5 bases, the J end by 7 bases, with 9 bases between. CDR1 SEHNR and CDR2 FQNEAQ come from the germline V gene (reference sequence). The CDR3 loop spans 11 amino acids. CDR3 DNA sequence: TGTGCCAGCAGCCCGACATCGGAGCAGTACTTC. Translating it yields CASSPTSEQYF.

The rearrangement links TRBV29-1 to TRBJ1-4, with a possible D match to TRBD1 (6 bases). V was clipped by 7 bases and J by 4 bases, with 10 bases between them. The CDR3 consists of 12 residues. CDR1 and CDR2 (germline): SQVTM, ANQGSEA. The CDR3 sequence: CSAGHLNEKLFF. CDR3 sequence (DNA): TGCAGCGCGGGACACCTTAATGAAAAACTGTTTTTT.

This rearrangement joins TRBV7-7 to TRBJ1-4; no clear D gene. V was shortened by 3 bases and J by 4 bases, with 12 bases between the two germline ends. This CDR3 has 15 residues. Germline V CDR1 and CDR2: SSHAT, FNYEAQ (reference sequence). DNA of the CDR3: TGTGCCAGCAGCTTGAACATCGGTCTTAATGAAAAACTGTTTTTT. It is translated as CASSLNIGLNEKLFF. Full variable domain (outside the CDR3, taken from reference TRBV7-7 and TRBJ1-4): GAGVSQSPRYKVTKRGQDVTLRCDPISSHATLYWYQQALGQGPEFLTYFNYEAQPDKSGLPSDRFSAERPEGSISTLTIQRTEQRDSAMYRCASSLNIGLNEKLFFGSGTQLSVL.

This CDR3 is CASSSHPLTGATEAFF. The CDR3 nucleotides are TGTGCCAGCAGCTCCCATCCGCTTACAGGGGCTACTGAAGCTTTCTTT. V and J are TRBV7-8 and TRBJ1-1; 7 bases line up with TRBD1. There are 16 residues in the CDR3. With 4 bases clipped from V and 5 bases from J, the junction kept 13 bases outside the gene matches. The germline CDR1 and CDR2 sequences are SGHVS and FQNEAQ.

This clone has a single count. The V call is TRBV19, the J call TRBJ2-1, with 11 bases lining up with TRBD2. J was trimmed by 0 bases and V by 3 bases; bases with no gene match: 7. Germline CDR1 and CDR2: LNHDA and SQIVND (reference sequence). The length of the CDR3 is 18 residues. CDR3 region: CASSIPSGGPYSYNEQFF. CDR3 nucleotide sequence: TGTGCCAGTAGTATCCCTAGCGGGGGGCCTTACTCCTACAATGAGCAGTTCTTC.

Only a few counts were recorded for this clone. V gene TRBV5-4 combines with J gene TRBJ2-7; 7 bases are shared with TRBD1. Per the germline V gene, CDR1 is SGHNT and CDR2 is YYREEE (reference sequence). The trim removed 0 bases at V and 2 bases at J, leaving 5 bases unmatched. The CDR3 length is 15 residues. CDR3 coding DNA: TGTGCCAGCAGCTTGGACAGGGGCCCTACCTACGAGCAGTACTTC. This translates into CASSLDRGPTYEQYF.

The chain uses TRBV30 and TRBJ1-2; D may be TRBD1 (5 bases). Germline loops: CDR1 GTSNPN, CDR2 SVGIG (reference sequence). V lost 2 bases, J lost 4 bases, and 17 bases lay in between. CDR3 size: 15 residues. The CDR3 DNA reads as TGTGCCTGGAGTCACGGGGAGGGGATCCTCTATGGCTACACCTTC. Translated, it gives CAWSHGEGILYGYTF.

The chain has TRBV5-1 and TRBJ2-1; TRBD2 matches 7 bases. Per the germline V gene, CDR1 is SGHRS and CDR2 is YFSETQ. There are 16 residues in the CDR3. With V trimmed by 3 bases and J by 2 bases, 8 bases remained unmatched. The CDR3 loop is CASSSLKRGPYNEQFF. The CDR3 region has the DNA TGCGCCAGCAGCTCCCTAAAGCGGGGCCCCTACAATGAGCAGTTCTTC.

This clone was picked up a small number of times. This chain joins TRBV7-9 and TRBJ1-2; D is ambiguous. Germline CDR1 SEHNR, CDR2 FQNEAQ (reference sequence). V shed 8 bases and J shed 2 bases, with 12 bases lying between them. The CDR3 is made up of 13 amino acids. The CDR3 protein is CASGESYNYGYTF. The CDR3 nucleotides read TGTGCCAGCGGAGAATCATACAACTATGGCTACACCTTC.

This clone was detected only once. The rearrangement joins TRBV2 to TRBJ2-5, with D perhaps TRBD1 or TRBD2 (5 bases each). V was cut by 10 bases and J by 2 bases, with 17 bases left in between. CDR3 length equals 14 residues. The germline V gene encodes CDR1 SNHLY and CDR2 FYNNEI. Written as DNA, the CDR3 is TGTGCCACTAGAGACCGGGACCAACAAGAGACCCAGTACTTC. This translates into CATRDRDQQETQYF.